Listed below are T cell receptor beta chains from one sample, sequenced in a study of Ad26.COV2.S vaccination and SARS-CoV-2 variants. Some clones are missing from TCRdb's copy, which holds only in-frame ones; the method was immunoSEQ multiplex PCR. The sample records about 500,000 clones, roughly nine tenths being singletons. The source was peripheral blood, collected in a trial of Ad26.COV2.S vaccine versus placebo. Receptor source: a person aged 18-65 years who received the Ad26.COV2.S COVID-19 vaccine or a placebo. CDR3s include the opening cysteine and the closing phenylalanine or tryptophan. The D gene is left open where the match is weak. Not all rows give a size; the values are once, few, many and, for expanded clones, a class.

TGTGCCAGCTCACAGGGGGCCCTCTCTGGAAACACCATATATTTT	CASSQGALSGNTIYF	NA	TRBV18	TRBD1	TRBJ1-3
TGTGCCAGCAGTAAGATAAGCACAGATACGCAGTATTTT	CASSKISTDTQYF	NA	TRBV2	NA	TRBJ2-3
TGTGCCAGCAGGGGTCATGTAAACGGACTCGAAGCTTTCTTT	CASRGHVNGLEAFF	NA	TRBV7-2	NA	TRBJ1-1
TGTGCCGCGACCTCTAGCGGAGGAGGCCCGCAGTATTTT	CAATSSGGGPQYF	NA	TRBV10-3	TRBD2	TRBJ2-3
TGTGCCAGCAGCGGACAGGGTCGGAGTGGGGAGCTGTTTTTT	CASSGQGRSGELFF	NA	TRBV9	TRBD1	TRBJ2-2
TGTGCCAGTAGTATGGCCTTGGCAGCTGGGGCTTATAGCAATCAGCCCCAGCATTTT	CASSMALAAGAYSNQPQHF	NA	TRBV19	NA	TRBJ1-5
TGTGCCAGCGGCCTGACTAGCGGGAGGTCTGAGCAGTTCTTC	CASGLTSGRSEQFF	NA	TRBV6-6	TRBD2	TRBJ2-1
TGTGCCAGCAGTCCGACAGGGAGCTATAATTCACCCCTCCACTTT	CASSPTGSYNSPLHF	NA	TRBV6-5	TRBD1	TRBJ1-6
TGTGCCAGCTCACTATCAACAGGGGGCCCCCCTGGCGAGCAGTACTTC	CASSLSTGGPPGEQYF	NA	TRBV18	TRBD1	TRBJ2-7
TGTGCCAGCAGCCAGACTACCTACAATGAGCAGTTCTTC	CASSQTTYNEQFF	NA	TRBV7-2	NA	TRBJ2-1
TGTGCCAGCAGCTACGGGACAGGCCGGGACCGGCATGGCTACACCTTC	CASSYGTGRDRHGYTF	NA	TRBV5-8	TRBD1	TRBJ1-2
TGCAGCGTTGTCCGTTACAGTGTCAGCGCTAACTATGGCTACACCTTC	CSVVRYSVSANYGYTF	NA	TRBV29-1	NA	TRBJ1-2
TGTGCCAGCAGACCGGACAGGAACAGAAATGAGCAGTTCTTC	CASRPDRNRNEQFF	NA	TRBV2	TRBD1	TRBJ2-1
TGTGCCATCAGACAGGGGGCTTTCTACGAGCAGTACTTC	CAIRQGAFYEQYF	few	TRBV2	TRBD1	TRBJ2-7
TGTGCCAGCAGCCAAGTCCAAGCGGGGGGCTACGAGCAGTACTTC	CASSQVQAGGYEQYF	NA	TRBV14	TRBD2	TRBJ2-7
TGTGCCAGCAGCTTAGAGAACACCGGGGAGCTGTTTTTT	CASSLENTGELFF	few	TRBV7-9	NA	TRBJ2-2
TGCGCCAGCAGGGTGGGTTACAATGAGCAGTTCTTC	CASRVGYNEQFF	NA	TRBV10-2	NA	TRBJ2-1
TGTGCCAGCTCACCAAGACAGGGGGTAGCCTACGAGCAGTACTTC	CASSPRQGVAYEQYF	NA	TRBV18	TRBD1	TRBJ2-7
TGTGCCAGCAGTTTGGGAATTTTGGCTGAAGCTTTCTTT	CASSLGILAEAFF	NA	TRBV6-2/TRBV6-3	NA	TRBJ1-1
TGTGCCAGCATGCTGAGTGCGTCCTACAATGAGCAGTTCTTC	CASMLSASYNEQFF	NA	TRBV6-5	NA	TRBJ2-1
TGTGCCAGCAGCGTAGGGTCTGGCACCGGGGAGCTGTTTTTT	CASSVGSGTGELFF	NA	TRBV9	NA	TRBJ2-2
TGTGCCACCAGCAGACACCAGAGCTCCTACGAGCAGTACTTC	CATSRHQSSYEQYF	once	TRBV15	NA	TRBJ2-7
TGTGCCAGCAGCACCAGACAGGGGGGTCTGCATGAGCAGTTCTTC	CASSTRQGGLHEQFF	NA	TRBV11-2	TRBD1	TRBJ2-1
TGTGCCAGCAGCTTAGGGGGAGTGAGGGAGACCCAGTACTTC	CASSLGGVRETQYF	NA	TRBV11-3	NA	TRBJ2-5